Reported below is one T cell receptor beta chain. CDR3 size: 17 residues. The germline CDR1 and CDR2 sequences are SGHVS and FNYEAQ. V lost 2 bases to trimming and J lost 2 bases, with 18 bases between them. The data are from a study of cytomegalovirus exposure and HLA in healthy donors. TCRdb's copy holds only in-frame clones and misses some; the assay was immunoSEQ multiplex PCR. This sample has some 240,000 clones; approximately 82% occur once, and the top ten carry 5.5% to 7%. Sequenced: PBMCs. This clonotype was sampled from a young woman in good health and CMV-seronegative. The chain is built from TRBV7-6 and TRBJ2-5; no clear D. The CDR3 spells CASSLLVSTARQETQYF. Written as DNA, the CDR3 is TGTGCCAGCAGCTTATTGGTATCTACGGCCAGACAAGAGACCCAGTACTTC. The complete variable domain, with remaining parts taken from reference TRBV7-6 and TRBJ2-5, reads GAGVSQSPRYKVTKRGQDVALRCDPISGHVSLYWYRQALGQGPEFLTYFNYEAQQDKSGLPNDRFSAERPEGSISTLTIQRTEQRDSAMYRCASSLLVSTARQETQYFGPGTRLLVL.